A single sample gave rise to the 6 T cell receptor beta chains below, sequenced in a study of T cell responses to AZD1222 COVID-19 vaccine. Assay used: immunoSEQ multiplex PCR; TCRdb lists only in-frame clones, some missing. Among roughly 170,000 clones listed, around nine tenths were seen once. The sequencing used peripheral blood, collected on day 0 of AZD1222 vaccination. Receptor source: an adult in good health.

This chain uses TRBV15 with TRBJ1-3, with a tentative D call TRBD1 (5 bases). Looked up from germline, CDR1 is LNHNV and CDR2 is YYDKDF (reference sequence). CDR3 length: 14 residues. Trimming left V 11 bases short and J 0 bases short, with 14 bases between. The chain's CDR3 is CAVSGGSSGNTIYF. The CDR3 nucleotides read TGTGCCGTCTCGGGGGGAAGCTCTGGAAACACCATATATTTT.

The table lists this clone with a count of one. The gene calls are TRBV6-5 and TRBJ1-5, with TRBD1 matching 11 bases. The V segment lost 6 bases and the J segment 5 bases; nucleotides outside the gene matches: 6. CDR1 is MNHEY and CDR2 is SVGAGI in the germline V gene. This CDR3 is built from 15 residues. The CDR3 region has the DNA TGTGCCAGCAGGGCCGGGACAGGGGGTTATCAGCCCCAGCATTTT. It translates to CASRAGTGGYQPQHF.

The chain carries TRBV5-1 and TRBJ2-3; 10 bases match TRBD1. Germline loops: CDR1 SGHRS, CDR2 YFSETQ. V lost 4 bases, J lost 4 bases, and 3 bases stayed unmatched. The CDR3 spans 14 residues. CDR3 amino acids: CASSPGQGADTQYF. The CDR3 nucleotides read TGCGCCAGCAGCCCAGGACAGGGGGCAGATACGCAGTATTTT. Full variable domain (outside the CDR3, taken from reference TRBV5-1 and TRBJ2-3): KAGVTQTPRYLIKTRGQQVTLSCSPISGHRSVSWYQQTPGQGLQFLFEYFSETQRNKGNFPGRFSGRQFSNSRSEMNVSTLELGDSALYLCASSPGQGADTQYFGPGTRLTVL.

The V gene is TRBV7-2, the J gene TRBJ2-1; 13 positions match TRBD2. Germline values: CDR1 SGHTA, CDR2 FQGNSA. J lost 9 bases, V lost 3 bases, and 5 bases had no gene match. CDR3 size: 15 residues. The CDR3 coding sequence is TGTGCCAGCAGCTTTACTAGCGGGGGGGCCAGTGAGCAGTTCTTC. Translated: CASSFTSGGASEQFF.

CDR3 protein: CASHLPGGDEKLFF. In nucleotides, the CDR3 is TGTGCCAGCCATCTCCCGGGGGGGGATGAAAAACTGTTTTTT. The V and J genes are TRBV5-8 and TRBJ1-4; tentatively, D is TRBD1 (5 bases). The V gene's germline CDR1 is SGHTS and CDR2 YDEGEE. The CDR3 length is 14 residues. Deletions cut 7 bases from V and 6 bases from J, with 16 bases between.

The count of this clone is one. This chain joins TRBV19 and TRBJ2-1; D gene unclear. V was clipped by 6 bases and J by 8 bases, with 14 bases between them. This CDR3 has 13 amino acids. Per germline, CDR1 LNHDA and CDR2 SQIVND (reference sequence). The CDR3 coding sequence is TGTGCCAGTAGGCAGCTTTCTAACGATGAGCAGTTCTTC. Translating it yields CASRQLSNDEQFF.